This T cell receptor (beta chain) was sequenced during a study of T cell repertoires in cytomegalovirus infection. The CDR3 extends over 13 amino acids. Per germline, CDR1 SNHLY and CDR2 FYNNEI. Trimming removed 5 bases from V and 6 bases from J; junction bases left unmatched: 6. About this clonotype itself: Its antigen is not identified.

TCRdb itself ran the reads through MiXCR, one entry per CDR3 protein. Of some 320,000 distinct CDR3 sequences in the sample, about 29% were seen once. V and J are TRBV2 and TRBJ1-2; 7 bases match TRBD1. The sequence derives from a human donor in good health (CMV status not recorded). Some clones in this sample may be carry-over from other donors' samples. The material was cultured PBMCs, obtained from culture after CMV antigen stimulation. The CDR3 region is CASSFGGTDGYTF. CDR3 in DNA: TGTGCCAGCAGTTTCGGGGGGACAGATGGCTACACCTTC.